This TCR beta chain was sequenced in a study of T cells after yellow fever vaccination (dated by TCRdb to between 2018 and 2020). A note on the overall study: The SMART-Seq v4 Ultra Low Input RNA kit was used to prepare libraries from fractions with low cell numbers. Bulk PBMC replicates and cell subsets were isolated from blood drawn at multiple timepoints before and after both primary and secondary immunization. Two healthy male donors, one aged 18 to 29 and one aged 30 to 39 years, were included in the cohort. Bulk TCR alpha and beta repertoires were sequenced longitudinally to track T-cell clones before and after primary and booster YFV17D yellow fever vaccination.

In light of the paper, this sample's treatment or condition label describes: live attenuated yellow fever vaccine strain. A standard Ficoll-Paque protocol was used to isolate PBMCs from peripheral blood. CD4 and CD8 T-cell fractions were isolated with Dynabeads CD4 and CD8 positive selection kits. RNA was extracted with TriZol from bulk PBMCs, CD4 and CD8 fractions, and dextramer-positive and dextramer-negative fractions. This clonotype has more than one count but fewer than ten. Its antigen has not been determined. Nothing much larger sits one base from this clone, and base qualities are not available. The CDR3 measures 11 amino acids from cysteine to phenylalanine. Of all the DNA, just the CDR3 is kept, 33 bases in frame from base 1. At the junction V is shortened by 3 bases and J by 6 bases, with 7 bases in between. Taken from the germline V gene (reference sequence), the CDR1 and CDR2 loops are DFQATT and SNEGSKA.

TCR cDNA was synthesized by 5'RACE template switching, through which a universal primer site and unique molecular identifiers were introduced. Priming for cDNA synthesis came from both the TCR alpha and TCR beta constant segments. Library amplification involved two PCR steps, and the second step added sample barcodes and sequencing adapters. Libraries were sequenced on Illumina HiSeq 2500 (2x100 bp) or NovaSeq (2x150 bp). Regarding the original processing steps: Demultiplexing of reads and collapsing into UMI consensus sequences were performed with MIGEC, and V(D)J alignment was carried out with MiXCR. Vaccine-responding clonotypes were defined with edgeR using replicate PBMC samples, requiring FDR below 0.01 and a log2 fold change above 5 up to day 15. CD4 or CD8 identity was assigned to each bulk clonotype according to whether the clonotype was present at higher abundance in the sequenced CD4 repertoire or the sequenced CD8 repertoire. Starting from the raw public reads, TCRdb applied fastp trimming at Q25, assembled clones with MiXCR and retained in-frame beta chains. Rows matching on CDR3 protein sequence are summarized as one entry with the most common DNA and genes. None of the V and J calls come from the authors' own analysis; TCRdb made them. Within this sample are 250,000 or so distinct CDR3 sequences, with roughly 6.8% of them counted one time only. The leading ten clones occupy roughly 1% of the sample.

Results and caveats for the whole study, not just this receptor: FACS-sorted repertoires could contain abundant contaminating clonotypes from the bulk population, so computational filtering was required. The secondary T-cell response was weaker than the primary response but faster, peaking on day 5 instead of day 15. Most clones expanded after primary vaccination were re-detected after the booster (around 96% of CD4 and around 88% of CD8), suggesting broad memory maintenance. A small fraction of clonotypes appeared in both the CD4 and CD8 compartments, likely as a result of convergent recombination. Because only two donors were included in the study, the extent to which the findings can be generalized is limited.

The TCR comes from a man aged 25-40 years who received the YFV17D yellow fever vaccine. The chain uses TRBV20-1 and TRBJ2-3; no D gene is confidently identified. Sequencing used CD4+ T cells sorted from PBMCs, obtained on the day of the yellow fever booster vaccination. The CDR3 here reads CSARTVDTQYF. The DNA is TGCAGTGCTAGGACTGTTGATACGCAGTATTTT.